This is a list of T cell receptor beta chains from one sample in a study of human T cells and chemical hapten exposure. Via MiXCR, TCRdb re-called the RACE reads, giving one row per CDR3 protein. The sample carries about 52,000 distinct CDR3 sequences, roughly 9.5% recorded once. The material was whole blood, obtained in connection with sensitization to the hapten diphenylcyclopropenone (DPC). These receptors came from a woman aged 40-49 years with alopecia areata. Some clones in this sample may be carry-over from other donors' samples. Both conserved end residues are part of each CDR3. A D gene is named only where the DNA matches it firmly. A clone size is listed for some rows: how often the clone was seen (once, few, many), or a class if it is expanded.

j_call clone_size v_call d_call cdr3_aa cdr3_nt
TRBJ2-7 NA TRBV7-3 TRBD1 CASSSGQGSGHEQYF TGTGCCAGCAGCTCGGGACAGGGGTCTGGACACGAGCAGTACTTC
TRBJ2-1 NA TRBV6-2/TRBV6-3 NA CASSQLEVHEQFF TGTGCCAGCAGCCAGCTAGAAGTTCATGAGCAGTTCTTC
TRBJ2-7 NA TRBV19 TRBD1 CASSSIRDSRTYEQYF TGTGCCAGTAGTTCCATCCGGGACAGCCGTACCTACGAGCAGTACTTC
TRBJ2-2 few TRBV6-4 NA CASSEVYGTGELFF TGTGCCAGCAGTGAGGTTTACGGGACCGGGGAGCTGTTTTTT
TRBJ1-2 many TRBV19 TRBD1 CASATGLRSGYTF TGTGCCAGTGCGACAGGGCTAAGAAGTGGCTACACCTTC
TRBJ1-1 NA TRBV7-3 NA CASSSTPAGEAFF TGTGCCAGCAGCTCGACCCCCGCAGGTGAAGCTTTCTTT
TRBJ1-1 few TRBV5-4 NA CASSGAGRAEAFF TGTGCCAGCAGCGGAGCGGGGCGCGCTGAAGCTTTCTTT
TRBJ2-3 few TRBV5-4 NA CASKLGTDTQYF TGTGCCAGCAAGTTAGGTACAGATACGCAGTATTTT
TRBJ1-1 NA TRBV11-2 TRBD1 CASSLRVQGAYWGTEAFF TGTGCCAGCAGCTTAAGAGTCCAGGGGGCATATTGGGGCACTGAAGCTTTCTTT
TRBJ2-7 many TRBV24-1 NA CATSDSQSFSYEQYF TGTGCCACCAGTGATTCACAGAGTTTCTCCTACGAGCAGTACTTC
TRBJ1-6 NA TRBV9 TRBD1 CASSPGTGQSSSYNSPLHF TGTGCCAGCAGCCCAGGGACAGGGCAATCGAGCTCCTATAATTCACCCCTCCACTTT
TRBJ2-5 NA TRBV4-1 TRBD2 CASSPLGGLAGGPETQYF TGCGCCAGCAGCCCCCTGGGAGGACTAGCGGGGGGGCCGGAGACCCAGTACTTC
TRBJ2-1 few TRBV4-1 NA CASSQSYF TGCGCCAGCAGCCAGTCCTACTTC
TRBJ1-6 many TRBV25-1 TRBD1 CASSEYLAGGNSPLHF TGTGCCAGCAGTGAATACTTGGCAGGGGGTAATTCACCCCTCCACTTT
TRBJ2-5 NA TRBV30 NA CAWKGDNRQETQYF TGTGCCTGGAAGGGGGACAACCGTCAAGAGACCCAGTACTTC
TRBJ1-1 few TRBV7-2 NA CASSSEGSGVAFF TGTGCCAGCAGCTCCGAAGGGTCGGGGGTAGCTTTCTTT
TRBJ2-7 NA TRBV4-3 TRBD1 CASSQPRQGSRPFTYEQYF TGCGCCAGCAGCCAACCCCGACAGGGCTCCAGGCCGTTTACCTACGAGCAGTACTTC
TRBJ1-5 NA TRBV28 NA CASSLGRRPVGNQPQHF TGTGCCAGCAGTTTGGGAAGGCGTCCCGTGGGGAATCAGCCCCAGCATTTT
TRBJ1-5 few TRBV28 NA CASYQGSLNQPQHF TGTGCCAGCTACCAGGGGTCCCTCAATCAGCCCCAGCATTTT
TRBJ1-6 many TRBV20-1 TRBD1 CSARTGDSSPLHF TGCAGTGCGCGAACAGGGGATAGTTCACCCCTCCACTTT
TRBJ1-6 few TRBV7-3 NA CASSATPPAPLHF TGTGCCAGCAGCGCGACCCCCCCCGCACCCCTCCACTTT
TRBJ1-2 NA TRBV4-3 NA CASSPFGPLYGYTF TGCGCCAGCAGCCCCTTCGGACCCCTGTATGGCTACACCTTC
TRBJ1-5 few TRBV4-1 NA CASSVGHKNQPQHF TGCGCCAGCAGCGTCGGACACAAGAATCAGCCCCAGCATTTT
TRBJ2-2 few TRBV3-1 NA CASRQSGELFF TGTGCCAGCAGACAGTCCGGGGAGCTGTTTTTT
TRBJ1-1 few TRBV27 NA CASKTSGGRTLDTEAFF TGTGCCAGCAAAACCTCAGGAGGACGGACCCTGGACACTGAAGCTTTCTTT
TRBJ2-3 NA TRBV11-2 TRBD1 CASSLQGQGGSDTQYF TGTGCCAGCAGCCTCCAGGGACAGGGGGGATCAGATACGCAGTATTTT
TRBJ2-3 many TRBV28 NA CASLKDTQYF TGTGCCAGTTTAAAAGATACGCAGTATTTT
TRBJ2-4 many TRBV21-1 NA CASSFEDSKGNIQYF TGTGCCAGCAGCTTTGAGGACAGCAAAGGGAACATTCAGTACTTC
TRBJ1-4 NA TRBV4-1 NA CASSQSQGTVFEKLFF TGCGCCAGCAGCCAAAGTCAGGGGACGGTCTTTGAAAAACTGTTTTTT
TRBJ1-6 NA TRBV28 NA CASSSPAYNSPLHF TGTGCCAGCAGTTCCCCGGCCTATAATTCACCCCTCCACTTT
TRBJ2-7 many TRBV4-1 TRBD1 CASSRPSTGTGGEEQYF TGCGCCAGCAGCCGACCTTCGACCGGGACAGGGGGCGAAGAGCAGTACTTC
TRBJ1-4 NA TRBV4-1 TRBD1 CASSQDFSGGEKLFF TGCGCCAGCAGCCAAGATTTTTCAGGGGGGGAAAAACTGTTTTTT
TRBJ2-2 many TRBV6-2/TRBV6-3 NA CASSYTQDRGAGELFF TGTGCCAGCAGTTACACCCAGGACAGAGGGGCCGGGGAGCTGTTTTTT
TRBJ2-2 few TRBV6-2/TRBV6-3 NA CASSHGTPAGTGELFF TGTGCCAGCAGTCACGGGACCCCCGCAGGCACCGGGGAGCTGTTTTTT
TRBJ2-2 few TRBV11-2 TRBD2 CASSWGRANTGELFF TGTGCCAGCAGCTGGGGGAGGGCCAACACCGGGGAGCTGTTTTTT
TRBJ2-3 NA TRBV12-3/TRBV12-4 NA CANSLVEDTQYF TGTGCCAACAGTTTAGTGGAAGATACGCAGTATTTT
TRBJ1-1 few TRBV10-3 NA CAIMRGTEAFF TGTGCCATCATGAGGGGCACTGAAGCTTTCTTT
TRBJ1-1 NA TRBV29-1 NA CSVEDQGPEAFF TGCAGCGTTGAAGATCAAGGGCCTGAAGCTTTCTTT
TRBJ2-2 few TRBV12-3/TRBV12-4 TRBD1 CASSLDRGNTGELFF TGTGCCAGCAGTTTAGACAGGGGTAACACCGGGGAGCTGTTTTTT
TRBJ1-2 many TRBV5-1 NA CASSQNRANYGYTF TGCGCCAGCAGCCAAAACAGGGCTAACTATGGCTACACCTTC
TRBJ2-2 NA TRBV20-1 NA CSARKPGARDTGELFF TGCAGTGCCCGAAAGCCGGGGGCGCGGGACACCGGGGAGCTGTTTTTT
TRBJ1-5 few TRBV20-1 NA CSAPMTTGLSNQPQHF TGCAGTGCTCCAATGACTACAGGGTTAAGCAATCAGCCCCAGCATTTT
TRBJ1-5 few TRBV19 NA CASSIGQDNQPQHF TGTGCCAGTAGTATCGGGCAGGACAATCAGCCCCAGCATTTT
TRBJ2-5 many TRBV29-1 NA CSVVSVGETQYF TGCAGCGTTGTAAGCGTCGGAGAGACCCAGTACTTC
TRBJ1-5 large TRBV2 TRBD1 CASSDRGGQQPQHF TGTGCCAGCAGTGATAGAGGGGGCCAGCAGCCCCAGCATTTT
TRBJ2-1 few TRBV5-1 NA CASSLASLRGQFF TGCGCCAGCAGCTTGGCCAGCTTAAGAGGGCAGTTCTTC
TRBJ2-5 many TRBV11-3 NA CASSPIQETQYF TGTGCCAGCAGCCCGATCCAAGAGACCCAGTACTTC
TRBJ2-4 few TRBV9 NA CASSARTLLAKNIQYF TGTGCCAGCAGCGCCCGGACTCTCCTAGCCAAAAACATTCAGTACTTC
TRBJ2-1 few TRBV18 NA CASSPRTGSGYEQFF TGTGCCAGCTCACCACGTACAGGGAGTGGATATGAGCAGTTCTTC
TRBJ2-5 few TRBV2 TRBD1 CASTRGTVQETQYF TGTGCCAGCACCAGGGGGACAGTGCAAGAGACCCAGTACTTC
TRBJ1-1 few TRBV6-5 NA CASRPRRDTEAFF TGTGCCAGCAGACCCAGAAGGGACACTGAAGCTTTCTTT
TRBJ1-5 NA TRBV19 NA CASSPLDSGNQPQHF TGTGCCAGTAGTCCACTGGACAGCGGCAATCAGCCCCAGCATTTT
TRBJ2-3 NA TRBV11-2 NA CASSPPPLSDTQYF TGTGCCAGCAGCCCCCCCCCACTATCAGATACGCAGTATTTT
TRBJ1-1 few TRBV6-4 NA CASSREVNTEAFF TGTGCCAGCAGTCGTGAAGTGAACACTGAAGCTTTCTTT
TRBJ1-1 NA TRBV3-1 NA CASSLGQVVTEAFF TGTGCCAGCAGCCTGGGGCAGGTAGTCACTGAAGCTTTCTTT
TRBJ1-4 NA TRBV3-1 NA CASSQDSGFNEKLFF TGTGCCAGCAGCCAAGACTCAGGGTTTAATGAAAAACTGTTTTTT
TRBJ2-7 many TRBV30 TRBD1 CAWSPGQGAGEQYF TGTGCCTGGAGCCCCGGACAGGGGGCGGGTGAGCAGTACTTC
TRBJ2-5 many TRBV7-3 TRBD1 CASSWTGGETQYF TGTGCCAGCAGCTGGACAGGGGGAGAGACCCAGTACTTC
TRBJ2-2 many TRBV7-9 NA CASSSNTGELFF TGTGCCAGCAGCTCTAACACCGGGGAGCTGTTTTTT
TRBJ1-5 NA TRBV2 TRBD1 CASLRDRGNQPQHF TGTGCCAGCCTCCGGGACAGGGGCAATCAGCCCCAGCATTTT